Each of the 31 T cell receptor beta chains below was sequenced from the same sample in a study of shared clonotypes between healthy human individuals. Clones were read by immunoSEQ multiplex PCR, and TCRdb kept only the in-frame ones, dropping some. The table records a few million clones, roughly nine tenths of them present only once. The specimen sequenced was naive CD4+ T cells sorted from blood. Stated subset: CD45RA+ positively selected. The receptor set was obtained from a man aged 18 to 35 in good health.

The chain joins TRBV27 to TRBJ2-7; 10 bases fit TRBD2. In germline, CDR1 is MNHEY, CDR2 SMNVEV (reference sequence). The CDR3 extends over 19 amino acids. The ends lost 0 bases at V and 1 base at J; junction bases unmatched: 12. CDR3 DNA sequence: TGTGCCAGCAGTTTATCTTGCAGGGAGGGGACTAGCGATTCCTACGAGCAGTACTTC. Its protein is CASSLSCREGTSDSYEQYF.

The chain recombines TRBV29-1 with TRBJ2-1, with 8 nucleotides matching TRBD1. V shed 8 bases and J 3 bases; nucleotides not matched to a gene: 9. This CDR3 has 14 residues. Germline V gene data show CDR1 as SQVTM and CDR2 as ANQGSEA. The CDR3 loop reads CSSRSRGLYNEQFF. CDR3 nucleotides: TGCAGCTCCCGAAGCAGGGGGCTCTACAATGAGCAGTTCTTC.

This chain uses TRBV6-5 with TRBJ1-1, with unresolved D. Trimming took off 0 bases at V and 3 bases at J, with 11 bases between the two ends. There are 15 residues in the CDR3. Germline assignment: CDR1 MNHEY and CDR2 SVGAGI. The chain's CDR3 is CASSYSKRRDTEAFF. The CDR3 nucleotides are TGTGCCAGCAGTTACTCGAAGAGGAGGGACACTGAAGCTTTCTTT.

This clone showed up just once. The sample contains more than one DNA sequence encoding this CDR3. This chain links TRBV6-5 with TRBJ2-3; D is perhaps TRBD2 (5 bases). Germline V gene data show CDR1 as MNHEY and CDR2 as SVGAGI. The length of the CDR3 is 11 residues. The V and J ends lost 4 bases and 6 bases respectively, with 5 bases between them. The DNA of the CDR3 is TGTGCCAGCAGTTTAGCGGATACGCAGTATTTT. Translation gives CASSLADTQYF.

The V gene is TRBV4-3, the J gene TRBJ2-7; D is undetermined. Germline lookup yields CDR1 LGHNA and CDR2 YSLEER. The length of the CDR3 is 13 residues. V lost 0 bases and J 5 bases, leaving 8 bases between the germline ends. The CDR3 region has the DNA TGCGCCAGCAGCCAAGAAGGCGGACACGAGCAGTACTTC. Protein sequence: CASSQEGGHEQYF.

The chain joins TRBV2 to TRBJ1-1, with TRBD1 matching 7 bases. V lost 6 bases to trimming and J lost 1 base; unmatched junction nucleotides: 5. The CDR3 spans 14 residues. Germline loops: CDR1 SNHLY, CDR2 FYNNEI. CDR3 nucleotide sequence: TGTGCCAGCAGGGACCGGGACAGGAACACTGAAGCTTTCTTT. Its translation is CASRDRDRNTEAFF.

Only a few counts were recorded for this clone. V is TRBV2 and J is TRBJ1-3, with D possibly matching TRBD1 (5 bases). In germline, CDR1 is SNHLY, CDR2 FYNNEI. The CDR3 is made up of 14 amino acids. V lost 7 bases to trimming and J lost 3 bases, with 13 bases between them. The CDR3 here is CASTQGTFGNTIYF. CDR3 DNA sequence: TGTGCCAGCACCCAAGGGACCTTTGGAAACACCATATATTTT.

The chain links TRBV6-5 to TRBJ2-4; a weak D match, TRBD1 (6 bases). The V end lost 8 bases, the J end lost 4 bases, and 12 bases lay between the germline ends. The length of the CDR3 is 13 residues. The germline V gene has CDR1 MNHEY and CDR2 SVGAGI. The CDR3 DNA sequence: TGTGCCAGCGCACGGGACACGAAAAACATTCAGTACTTC. This codes for CASARDTKNIQYF.

The J gene is TRBJ1-1, the V gene TRBV27; 8 nucleotides match TRBD1. V lost 6 bases to trimming and J lost 1 base; unmatched junction nucleotides: 10. Germline CDR1 MNHEY, CDR2 SMNVEV (reference sequence). This CDR3 contains 16 residues. The DNA of the CDR3 is TGTGCCAGCAGGACAAGTGGGGACAGGAGGAACACTGAAGCTTTCTTT. Translated, it gives CASRTSGDRRNTEAFF.

The chain uses TRBV11-2 and TRBJ2-1; 9 nucleotides match TRBD2. The CDR3 consists of 17 residues. Trimming at V came to 5 bases and at J to 3 bases, leaving 11 bases not matched to a gene. Germline values: CDR1 SGHAT, CDR2 FQNNGV. This CDR3 reads CASSPAASSGVYNEQFF. The CDR3 nucleotides are TGTGCCAGCAGCCCCGCCGCTTCTAGCGGGGTCTACAATGAGCAGTTCTTC.

The chain is built from TRBV6-1 and TRBJ1-2; no reliable D call. V lost 4 bases, J lost 3 bases, and 15 bases lay in between. CDR1 MNHNS and CDR2 SASEGT come from the germline V gene. The length of the CDR3 is 15 residues. The CDR3, as DNA: TGTGCCAGCAGTGGAGTGCAGAGCTCTGACTATGGCTACACCTTC. Its protein product is CASSGVQSSDYGYTF.

This chain connects TRBV19 to TRBJ1-6; D gene ambiguous. Per the germline V gene, CDR1 is LNHDA and CDR2 is SQIVND (reference sequence). The CDR3 has 16 amino acids. The V and J ends lost 3 bases and 10 bases respectively, with 19 bases between them. CDR3 DNA sequence: TGTGCCAGTAGTATTTTTTTCACCAGTCCGGGATCACCCCTCCACTTT. Its translation is CASSIFFTSPGSPLHF.

With respect to this clone: The sample carries other DNA sequences with the same CDR3. The V call is TRBV5-1, the J call TRBJ2-3, with D hard to call. Germline V gene data show CDR1 as SGHRS and CDR2 as YFSETQ. Trimming took off 0 bases at V and 0 bases at J, with 5 bases between the two ends. The CDR3 is 14 amino acids. CDR3 loop: CASSLDPSTDTQYF. DNA for the CDR3: TGCGCCAGCAGCTTGGATCCAAGCACAGATACGCAGTATTTT.

The chain carries TRBV27 and TRBJ1-1; tentative D call: TRBD1 (5 bases). The CDR3 consists of 13 residues. The germline gives CDR1 MNHEY, CDR2 SMNVEV (reference sequence). V was cut by 0 bases and J by 7 bases, with 9 bases left in between. The CDR3 DNA follows: TGTGCCAGCAGTTTATCGCAAGGACATGAAGCTTTCTTT. Translated: CASSLSQGHEAFF.

The genes are TRBV2 and TRBJ2-5, with no clear D. Trimming removed 7 bases at V and 5 bases at J, with 11 bases between. The CDR3 consists of 12 residues. Germline loops: CDR1 SNHLY, CDR2 FYNNEI. The CDR3 here is CASTLFWETQYF. CDR3 sequence (DNA): TGTGCCAGCACCTTATTCTGGGAGACCCAGTACTTC.

V and J are TRBV10-3 and TRBJ2-3; tentatively, D is TRBD1 (6 bases). Trimming shortened V by 7 bases and J by 0 bases, and 11 bases separated the two germline ends. The germline gives CDR1 ENHRY, CDR2 SYGVKD. CDR3 length: 14 amino acids. CDR3 loop: CAITMTGSTDTQYF. Here the CDR3 DNA reads TGTGCCATCACCATGACAGGTAGCACAGATACGCAGTATTTT.

This chain uses TRBV19 with TRBJ2-2, with 12 bases identical to TRBD2. The CDR3 extends over 16 amino acids. Trimming took 2 bases from V and 8 from J; bases not matched to a gene: 6. Germline lookup yields CDR1 LNHDA and CDR2 SQIVND (reference sequence). CDR3 sequence: CASSILAGGPWGELFF. CDR3 coding DNA: TGTGCCAGTAGTATACTAGCGGGAGGGCCATGGGGGGAGCTGTTTTTT. Based on the CDR3 plus reference TRBV19 and TRBJ2-2, the full variable domain is DGGITQSPKYLFRKEGQNVTLSCEQNLNHDAMYWYRQDPGQGLRLIYYSQIVNDFQKGDIAEGYSVSREKKESFPLTVTSAQKNPTAFYLCASSILAGGPWGELFFGEGSRLTVL.

V and J are TRBV5-1 and TRBJ2-2; D remains unclear. V lost 0 bases, J lost 0 bases, and 12 bases lay in between. Germline V gene data show CDR1 as SGHRS and CDR2 as YFSETQ. CDR3 length: 17 residues. CDR3 amino acids: CASSLGLGPSNTGELFF. CDR3 nucleotide sequence: TGCGCCAGCAGCTTGGGGCTTGGGCCTTCGAACACCGGGGAGCTGTTTTTT.

A remark on this clone: Other nucleotide sequences in the sample specify the same CDR3. This sequence joins TRBV7-9 and TRBJ1-6; weak D call: TRBD1 (5 bases). CDR1 is SEHNR and CDR2 is FQNEAQ in the germline V gene (reference sequence). V was pared by 4 bases and J by 6 bases, with 10 bases between. The CDR3 runs 14 residues. The CDR3, as DNA: TGTGCCAGCAGCTGGACGGGGGGTAATTCACCCCTCCACTTT. This sequence encodes CASSWTGGNSPLHF. The complete variable domain, with remaining parts taken from reference TRBV7-9 and TRBJ1-6, reads DTGVSQNPRHKITKRGQNVTFRCDPISEHNRLYWYRQTLGQGPEFLTYFQNEAQLEKSRLLSDRFSAERPKGSFSTLEIQRTEQGDSAMYLCASSWTGGNSPLHFGNGTRLTVT.

The V gene is TRBV18, the J gene TRBJ1-1, with D hard to call. V dropped 1 base and J dropped 6 bases, with 15 bases sitting between them. Germline V gives CDR1 KGHSH, CDR2 LQKENI. There are 15 residues in the CDR3. The CDR3 sequence: CASSPHADFAAEAFF. In nucleotides, the CDR3 is TGTGCCAGCTCACCACATGCAGACTTTGCGGCTGAAGCTTTCTTT.

This chain connects TRBV13 to TRBJ2-5; TRBD2 matches at 9 bases. CDR1 and CDR2 (germline): PRHDT, FYEKMQ (reference sequence). J lost 5 bases, V lost 5 bases, and 6 bases had no gene match. CDR3 length equals 14 residues. The CDR3 here is CASSQRGVKETQYF. The CDR3 nucleotides read TGTGCCAGCAGCCAGCGGGGGGTTAAGGAGACCCAGTACTTC.

In this sample, this clone turned up once. This rearrangement joins TRBV2 to TRBJ2-5, with 9 bases matching TRBD2. The CDR3 covers 14 residues. CDR1 and CDR2 (germline): SNHLY, FYNNEI. The trim removed 6 bases at V and 1 base at J, leaving 3 bases unmatched. CDR3 in DNA: TGTGCCAGCAGCTTTAGCGGGGGCCAAGAGACCCAGTACTTC. Its translation: CASSFSGGQETQYF.

The V and J genes are TRBV25-1 and TRBJ2-3; D may correspond to TRBD1 or TRBD2 (6 bases each). This CDR3 spans 15 amino acids. Trimming stripped 4 bases from V and 2 bases from J, with 13 bases between. From germline, CDR1 is MGHDK and CDR2 SYGVNS. The DNA of the CDR3 is TGTGCCAGCAGTGTCGAGGGGGGCTTCACAGATACGCAGTATTTT. It is translated as CASSVEGGFTDTQYF.

This chain uses TRBV7-2 with TRBJ1-2; 9 positions match TRBD1. CDR3 length: 15 residues. Germline CDR1 SGHTA, CDR2 FQGNSA. J gave up 4 bases and V 3 bases, and 6 bases lay outside the gene matches. The CDR3: CASSFSLGQGYGYTF. Here the CDR3 DNA reads TGTGCCAGCAGCTTTTCTTTGGGACAGGGCTATGGCTACACCTTC.

This chain links TRBV5-1 with TRBJ2-7, with D unresolved. The CDR3 is 12 residues long. Trimming removed 5 bases from V and 7 bases from J, with 13 bases in between. Germline V gives CDR1 SGHRS, CDR2 YFSETQ. CDR3 sequence (DNA): TGCGCCAGCAGTTGGGGTTACGGGGAGCAGTACTTC. Translation: CASSWGYGEQYF. Combining the CDR3 with reference TRBV5-1 and TRBJ2-7 gives the whole variable domain KAGVTQTPRYLIKTRGQQVTLSCSPISGHRSVSWYQQTPGQGLQFLFEYFSETQRNKGNFPGRFSGRQFSNSRSEMNVSTLELGDSALYLCASSWGYGEQYFGPGTRLTVT.

The chain couples TRBV5-1 to TRBJ2-5; 11 bases are a match to TRBD2. V gave up 2 bases and J gave up 5 bases; unmatched junction bases: 5. The CDR3 loop spans 15 amino acids. Germline CDR1 is SGHRS and CDR2 is YFSETQ. CDR3: CASSFTSGSSETQYF. As DNA, the CDR3 is TGCGCCAGCAGCTTTACTAGCGGGAGTTCGGAGACCCAGTACTTC.

The chain employs TRBV4-3 and TRBJ2-7; D may be TRBD1 (6 bases). Germline V lookup: CDR1 LGHNA, CDR2 YSLEER. The CDR3 runs to 15 residues. The ends were cut back, 2 bases at V and 0 bases at J, with 11 bases in the middle. The CDR3 DNA reads TGCGCCAGCAGCCAACAACAGGGTAGCTCCTACGAGCAGTACTTC. Amino acids: CASSQQQGSSYEQYF.

V usage is TRBV5-1 and J usage is TRBJ1-2, with D maybe TRBD1 (5 bases). The CDR3 totals 14 residues. Trimming shortened V by 4 bases and J by 0 bases, and 10 bases separated the two germline ends. Germline CDR1 is SGHRS and CDR2 is YFSETQ. CDR3 coding DNA: TGCGCCAGCAGCCCTCAGACAGCTAACTATGGCTACACCTTC. Encoded protein: CASSPQTANYGYTF.

This chain links TRBV5-1 with TRBJ2-1, with D unresolved. The CDR3 contains 14 residues. Germline V gives CDR1 SGHRS, CDR2 YFSETQ. The V gene lost 0 bases and the J gene lost 9 bases, with 13 bases spanning the gap. Written as DNA, the CDR3 is TGCGCCAGCAGCTTGGAATTTGGGCAGAGTGAGCAGTTCTTC. Its protein is CASSLEFGQSEQFF.

The V call is TRBV19, the J call TRBJ1-4, with a weak D call TRBD1 (6 bases). Germline CDR1 reads LNHDA; CDR2 reads SQIVND (reference sequence). This CDR3 region has 17 residues. Between the trimmed V and J ends, which lost 5 bases and 3 bases, there was a span of 19 bases. Here the CDR3 DNA reads TGTGCCAGTAGTTCCGCCGGGACAATCCGACCTAATGAAAAACTGTTTTTT. Protein sequence: CASSSAGTIRPNEKLFF.

The chain links TRBV7-3 to TRBJ2-3, with 10 bases that match TRBD2. CDR1 and CDR2 (germline): SGHTA, FQGTGA. Trimming removed 1 base from V and 1 base from J; junction bases left unmatched: 5. The CDR3 has 17 residues. CDR3 protein: CASSLMGLAGGTDTQYF. In nucleotides, the CDR3 is TGTGCCAGCAGCTTAATGGGGCTAGCGGGGGGCACAGATACGCAGTATTTT.